There are a few counts of the clone carrying this T cell receptor beta chain. Its antigen is unidentified. The data belong to a study of identical twins. Study outcomes and limitations: An excess of low generation probability was shown by twin-shared out-of-frame alpha sequences.

Germline assignment: CDR1 SNHLY and CDR2 FYNNEI. The CDR3 sequence is 13 residues long. V lost 7 bases to trimming and J lost 6 bases; unmatched junction nucleotides: 5. Using its own MiXCR run on the 5' RACE reads, TCRdb lists one record per CDR3 protein. The sample includes hundreds of thousands of distinct CDR3 sequences, about 7.1% of them seen just once. This same sample was also part of a study on yellow fever vaccine responses in identical twins.

The receptor was isolated from a woman aged 18 to 35 in good health. The sample comprised PBMCs. The chain joins TRBV2 to TRBJ2-2; 7 nucleotides align to TRBD1. The CDR3 spells CASTSTGSGELFF. The CDR3 DNA reads as TGTGCCAGCACCTCGACAGGGTCCGGGGAGCTGTTTTTT.